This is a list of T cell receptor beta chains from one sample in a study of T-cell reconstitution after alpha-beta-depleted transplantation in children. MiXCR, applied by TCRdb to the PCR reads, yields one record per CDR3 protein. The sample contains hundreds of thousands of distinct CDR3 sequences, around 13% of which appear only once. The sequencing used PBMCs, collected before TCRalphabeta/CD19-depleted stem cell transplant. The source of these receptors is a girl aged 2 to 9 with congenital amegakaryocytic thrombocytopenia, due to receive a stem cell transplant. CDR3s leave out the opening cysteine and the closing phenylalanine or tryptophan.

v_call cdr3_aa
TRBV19 ASSIDRARDYEQY
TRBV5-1 ASSSSGSPTGELF
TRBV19 ASSISSGSWFEQY
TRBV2 ASEEGLAGKNEQF
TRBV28 ASSSYLLPGTVLGANVLT
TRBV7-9 ASSLTGGFGSEQF
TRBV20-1 SARDPTRGTYEQY
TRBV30 AWSVRRTQY
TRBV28 ASNRGGYNEQF
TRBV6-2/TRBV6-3 AGSTPGEVYNEQF
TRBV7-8 ASSFGGGQETQH
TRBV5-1 ASSWQGTSYNEKF
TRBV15 ATSAQRGPDIQY
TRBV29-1 SAQRQGSTEAF
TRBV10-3 AIRDGVNTEAF
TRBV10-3 AISESEAGTRAYEQY
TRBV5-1 ASSLGGSSRDPYEQY
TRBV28 ASQREEKLF
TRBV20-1 SGLRGSETQY
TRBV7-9 AGRGAYNEQF
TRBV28 ASSASERGHTEAF
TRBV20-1 SARGGSGSTGELF
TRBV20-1 SATPGRGLDTQY
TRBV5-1 ASKTTGTGWHEQY
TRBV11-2 ASNEALGQSTLH
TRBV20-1 SAEGPNQDTQY
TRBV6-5 ASSPSVEGPHTDTQY
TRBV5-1 ASSELPGTGQPQH
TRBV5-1 ASSLGQVDEQY
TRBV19 ASASVKNIQY
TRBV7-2 ASMGLAGYNEQF
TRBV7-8 ASSPPGVAGELF
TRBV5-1 ASRTTGLNTGELF
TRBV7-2 ASLGGLNTGELF
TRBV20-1 SASSRGVEQF
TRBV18 ASSVVTGGTYNEQF
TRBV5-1 ASSLESLYEQY
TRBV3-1 ASSPSDGGNEQF
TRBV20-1 SARAESQY
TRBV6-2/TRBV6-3 ASSYSRLAAGELF
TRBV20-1 SAPTGLAALREQY
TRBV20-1 SASAREGTDTQY
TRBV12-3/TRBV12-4 ASRNGQGALYEQY
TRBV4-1 ASSQEFALVYEQY
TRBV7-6 ASSFYGGISGSDNEQF
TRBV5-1 ASSLVVLGRGEQY
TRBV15 ATSTRQGANSPLH
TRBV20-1 SARDQFRTGELF
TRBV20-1 SASSSGEWEKLF
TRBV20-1 SATTGTPSDEQY
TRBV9 ASSVGPGQVYGYT
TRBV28 ASSLWGDSDQPQH
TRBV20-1 SARPWPAGVYKYTGELF
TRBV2 ASGRDRGTGELF
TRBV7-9 ASSFSQEVEKLF
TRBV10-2 ASSEWGQAPTDTQY
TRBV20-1 SAPTWASGSLEQY
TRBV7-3 ASSSTSPGLARRTDTQY